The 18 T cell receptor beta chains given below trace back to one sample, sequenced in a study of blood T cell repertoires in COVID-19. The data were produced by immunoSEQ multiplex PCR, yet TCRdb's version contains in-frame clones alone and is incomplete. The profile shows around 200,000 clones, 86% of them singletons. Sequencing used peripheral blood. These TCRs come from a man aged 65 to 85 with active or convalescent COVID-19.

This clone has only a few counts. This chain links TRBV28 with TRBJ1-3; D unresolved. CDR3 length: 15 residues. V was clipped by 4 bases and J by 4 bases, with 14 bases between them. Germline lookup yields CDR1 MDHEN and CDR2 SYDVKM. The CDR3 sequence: CASSSLAGMGNTIYF. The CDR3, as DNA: TGTGCCAGCAGTTCCCTAGCGGGGATGGGAAACACCATATATTTT. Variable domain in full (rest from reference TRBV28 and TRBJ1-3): DVKVTQSSRYLVKRTGEKVFLECVQDMDHENMFWYRQDPGLGLRLIYFSYDVKMKEKGDIPEGYSVSREKKERFSLILESASTNQTSMYLCASSSLAGMGNTIYFGEGSWLTVV.

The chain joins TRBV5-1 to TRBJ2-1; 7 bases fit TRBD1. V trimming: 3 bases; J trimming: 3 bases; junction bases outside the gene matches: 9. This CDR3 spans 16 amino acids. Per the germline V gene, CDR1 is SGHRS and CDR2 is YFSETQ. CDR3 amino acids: CASSSEGGYYYNEQFF. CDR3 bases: TGCGCCAGCAGCTCCGAAGGGGGCTACTACTACAATGAGCAGTTCTTC.

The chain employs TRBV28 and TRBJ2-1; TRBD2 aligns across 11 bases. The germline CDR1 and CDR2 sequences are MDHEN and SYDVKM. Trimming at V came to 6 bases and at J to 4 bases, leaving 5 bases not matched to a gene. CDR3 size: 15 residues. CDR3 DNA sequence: TGTGCCAGCAGCCCCTCTAGCGGGAGGTACAATGAGCAGTTCTTC. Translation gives CASSPSSGRYNEQFF.

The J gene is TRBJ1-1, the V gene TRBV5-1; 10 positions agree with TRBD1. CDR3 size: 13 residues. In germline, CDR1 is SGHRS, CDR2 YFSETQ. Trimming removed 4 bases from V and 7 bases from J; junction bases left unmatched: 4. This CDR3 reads CASSRQGAVEAFF. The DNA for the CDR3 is TGCGCCAGCAGCCGACAGGGGGCGGTTGAAGCTTTCTTT.

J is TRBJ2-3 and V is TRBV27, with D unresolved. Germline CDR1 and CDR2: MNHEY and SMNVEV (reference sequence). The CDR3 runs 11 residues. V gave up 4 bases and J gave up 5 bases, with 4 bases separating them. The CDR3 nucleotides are TGTGCCAGCAGTTCTAGAGATACGCAGTATTTT. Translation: CASSSRDTQYF.

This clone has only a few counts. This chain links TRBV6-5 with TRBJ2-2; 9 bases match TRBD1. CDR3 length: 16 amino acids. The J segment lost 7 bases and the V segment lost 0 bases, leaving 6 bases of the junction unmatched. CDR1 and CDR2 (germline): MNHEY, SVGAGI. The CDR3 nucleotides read TGTGCCAGCAGTTACTCCGGGACAGGGAGCATCGGGGAGCTGTTTTTT. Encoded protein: CASSYSGTGSIGELFF.

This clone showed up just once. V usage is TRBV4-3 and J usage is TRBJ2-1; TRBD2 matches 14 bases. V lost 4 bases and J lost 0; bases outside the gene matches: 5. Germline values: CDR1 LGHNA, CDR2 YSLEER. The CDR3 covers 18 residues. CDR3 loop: CASSRGTSGSSSYNEQFF. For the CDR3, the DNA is TGCGCCAGCAGCCGTGGGACTAGCGGGAGTAGCTCCTACAATGAGCAGTTCTTC.

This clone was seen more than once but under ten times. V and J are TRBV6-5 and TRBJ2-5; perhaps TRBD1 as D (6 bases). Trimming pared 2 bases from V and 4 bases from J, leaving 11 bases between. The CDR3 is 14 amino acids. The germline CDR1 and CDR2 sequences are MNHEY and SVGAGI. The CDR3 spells CASSYGVGAETQYF. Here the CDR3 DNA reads TGTGCCAGCAGTTACGGTGTGGGGGCAGAGACCCAGTACTTC.

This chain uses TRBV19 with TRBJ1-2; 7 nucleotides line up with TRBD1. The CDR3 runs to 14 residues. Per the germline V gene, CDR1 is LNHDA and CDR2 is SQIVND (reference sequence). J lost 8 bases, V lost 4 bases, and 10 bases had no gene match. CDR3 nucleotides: TGTGCCAGTAGTACTCGTCCGGGACAGTACGGCTACACCTTC. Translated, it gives CASSTRPGQYGYTF.

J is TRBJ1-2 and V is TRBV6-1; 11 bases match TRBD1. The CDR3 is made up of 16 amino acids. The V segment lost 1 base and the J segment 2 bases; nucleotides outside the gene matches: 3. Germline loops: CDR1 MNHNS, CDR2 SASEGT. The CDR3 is CASSEGTGGLNYGYTF. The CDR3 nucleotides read TGTGCCAGCAGTGAAGGGACAGGGGGCCTAAACTATGGCTACACCTTC.

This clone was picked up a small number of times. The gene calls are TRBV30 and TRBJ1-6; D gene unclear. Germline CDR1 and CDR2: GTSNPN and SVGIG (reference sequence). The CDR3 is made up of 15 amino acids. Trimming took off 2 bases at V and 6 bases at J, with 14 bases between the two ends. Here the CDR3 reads CAWSPTVARNSPLHF. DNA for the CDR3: TGTGCCTGGAGTCCTACCGTCGCTCGTAATTCACCCCTCCACTTT.

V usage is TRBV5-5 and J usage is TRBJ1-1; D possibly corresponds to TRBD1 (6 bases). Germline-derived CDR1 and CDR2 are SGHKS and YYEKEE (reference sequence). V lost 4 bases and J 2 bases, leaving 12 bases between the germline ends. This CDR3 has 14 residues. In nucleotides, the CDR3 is TGTGCCAGCAGCAGCGACAGGCTAAACACTGAAGCTTTCTTT. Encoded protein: CASSSDRLNTEAFF.

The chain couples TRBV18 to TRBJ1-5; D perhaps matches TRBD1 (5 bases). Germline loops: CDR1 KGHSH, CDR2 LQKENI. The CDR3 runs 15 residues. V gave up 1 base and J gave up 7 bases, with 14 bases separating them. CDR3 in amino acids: CASSPRDRQGQPQHF. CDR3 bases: TGTGCCAGCTCACCACGAGACAGACAAGGACAGCCCCAGCATTTT.

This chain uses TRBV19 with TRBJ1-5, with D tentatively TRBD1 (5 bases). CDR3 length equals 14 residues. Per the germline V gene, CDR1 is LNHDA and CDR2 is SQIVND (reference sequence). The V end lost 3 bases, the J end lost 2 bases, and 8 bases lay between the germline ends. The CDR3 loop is CASSMETGNQPQHF. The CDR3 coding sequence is TGTGCCAGTAGTATGGAGACAGGCAATCAGCCCCAGCATTTT.

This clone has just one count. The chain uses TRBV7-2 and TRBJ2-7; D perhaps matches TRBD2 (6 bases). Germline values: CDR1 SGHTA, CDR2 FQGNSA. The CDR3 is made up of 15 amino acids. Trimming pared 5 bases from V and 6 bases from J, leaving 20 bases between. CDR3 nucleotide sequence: TGTGCCAGCAGCCAGGAAAGGCGGGGAGGTTTCGAGCAGTACTTC. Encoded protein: CASSQERRGGFEQYF.

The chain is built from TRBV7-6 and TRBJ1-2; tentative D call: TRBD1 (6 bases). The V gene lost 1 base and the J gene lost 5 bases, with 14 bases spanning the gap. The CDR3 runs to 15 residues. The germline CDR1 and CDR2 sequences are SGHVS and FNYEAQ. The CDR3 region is CASSLEAGESYGYTF. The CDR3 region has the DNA TGTGCCAGCAGCTTAGAAGCAGGGGAATCTTATGGCTACACCTTC.

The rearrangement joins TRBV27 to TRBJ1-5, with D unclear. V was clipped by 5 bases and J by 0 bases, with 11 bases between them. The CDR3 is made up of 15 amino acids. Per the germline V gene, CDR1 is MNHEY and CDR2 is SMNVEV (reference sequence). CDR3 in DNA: TGTGCCAGCAGTCGGGGTCGTTATAGCAATCAGCCCCAGCATTTT. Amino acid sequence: CASSRGRYSNQPQHF.

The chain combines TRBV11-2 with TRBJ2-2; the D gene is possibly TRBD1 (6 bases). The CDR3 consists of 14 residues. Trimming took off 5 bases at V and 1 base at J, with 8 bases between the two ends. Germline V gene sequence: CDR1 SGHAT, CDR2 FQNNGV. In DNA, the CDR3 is TGTGCCAGCAGCCGCAGGGGGAACACCGGGGAGCTGTTTTTT. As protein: CASSRRGNTGELFF.